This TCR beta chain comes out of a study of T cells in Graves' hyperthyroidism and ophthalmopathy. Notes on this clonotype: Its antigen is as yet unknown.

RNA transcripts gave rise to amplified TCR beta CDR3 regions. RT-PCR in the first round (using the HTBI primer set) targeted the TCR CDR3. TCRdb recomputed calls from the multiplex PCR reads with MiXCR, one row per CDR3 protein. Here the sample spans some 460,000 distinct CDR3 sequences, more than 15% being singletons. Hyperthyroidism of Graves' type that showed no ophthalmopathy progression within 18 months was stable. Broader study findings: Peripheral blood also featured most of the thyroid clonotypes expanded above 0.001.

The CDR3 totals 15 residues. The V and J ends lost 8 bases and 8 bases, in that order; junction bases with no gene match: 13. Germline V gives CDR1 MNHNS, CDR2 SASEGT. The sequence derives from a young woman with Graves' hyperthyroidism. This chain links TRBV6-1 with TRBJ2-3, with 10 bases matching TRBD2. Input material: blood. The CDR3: CASPITSGAAVTQYF. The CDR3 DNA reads TGTGCCAGCCCTATAACTAGCGGGGCCGCGGTTACGCAGTATTTT.